These 27 T cell receptor beta chains originate from one sample sequenced in a study of blood T cells in healthy people across ages. The authors ran a second PCR of about 6 to 11 cycles using a sample-barcoded 5' primer and a J-beta primer mix. Each CDR3 protein gets one entry after TCRdb re-called the 5' RACE reads with MiXCR. The repertoire consists of more than 900,000 distinct CDR3 sequences, with about 25% occurring once and the leading ten covering 0.65% to 0.75%. Another study also made use of these data, one on T cells of mothers and their children.

The source material was blood. Receptors were obtained from a girl aged 2-10 years in good health.

V and J are TRBV7-6 and TRBJ2-7; 8 bases match TRBD1. V dropped 5 bases and J dropped 2; count of bases not matched to a gene: 8. Germline values: CDR1 SGHVS, CDR2 FNYEAQ. The CDR3 covers 15 residues. CDR3 amino acids: CASSETGTGTYEQYF. CDR3 bases: TGTGCCAGCAGCGAAACGGGGACAGGAACCTACGAGCAGTACTTC.

This clonotype was recorded a few times. The gene calls are TRBV20-1 and TRBJ1-4; no clear D. The V gene's germline CDR1 is DFQATT and CDR2 SNEGSKA (reference sequence). Trimming left V 0 bases short and J 4 bases short, with 9 bases between. CDR3 length equals 14 residues. CDR3 nucleotides: TGCAGTGCTAGAGATCCCGGTAGTAATGAAAAACTGTTTTTT. It codes for CSARDPGSNEKLFF.

The chain couples TRBV19 to TRBJ2-3, with D hard to call. The germline V and J ends were trimmed by 6 bases and 3 bases, with 10 bases remaining between them. Germline lookup yields CDR1 LNHDA and CDR2 SQIVND (reference sequence). The CDR3 spans 13 residues. CDR3 coding DNA: TGTGCCAGTAGCACCTACCAGACAGATACGCAGTATTTT. It encodes CASSTYQTDTQYF.

This clonotype was counted between two and nine times. The V call is TRBV15, the J call TRBJ2-4; D gene unclear. The CDR3 runs to 13 residues. Looked up from germline, CDR1 is LNHNV and CDR2 is YYDKDF (reference sequence). V dropped 1 base and J dropped 7 bases, with 8 bases sitting between them. CDR3 DNA sequence: TGTGCCACCAGCAGAGCGGCAAGTAACATTCAGTACTTC. This encodes CATSRAASNIQYF.

This clonotype has more than one count but fewer than ten. The chain recombines TRBV20-1 with TRBJ1-1, with D perhaps matching TRBD1 (5 bases). Germline V CDR1 and CDR2: DFQATT, SNEGSKA (reference sequence). This CDR3 region has 15 residues. V was cut by 1 base and J by 4 bases, with 16 bases left in between. Written as DNA, the CDR3 is TGCAGTGCTAGAGCAACCAGGGTAGAAGGCACTGAAGCTTTCTTT. Translated: CSARATRVEGTEAFF.

The chain's CDR3 is CASSLDSLRGYTF. CDR3 coding DNA: TGTGCCAGCAGCTTAGACAGCCTCCGTGGCTACACCTTC. The chain joins TRBV11-3 to TRBJ1-2; no clear D gene. Germline V gene lookup returns CDR1 SGHNT and CDR2 YENEEA. CDR3 length: 13 amino acids. Trimming left V 0 bases short and J 7 bases short, with 9 bases between.

This chain joins TRBV5-1 and TRBJ1-1; a weak D match, TRBD1 (5 bases). Germline CDR1 and CDR2: SGHRS and YFSETQ. Trimming left V 4 bases short and J 7 bases short, with 8 bases between. The CDR3 totals 11 residues. Here the CDR3 reads CASSTGLEAFF. CDR3 bases: TGCGCCAGCAGCACGGGACTTGAAGCTTTCTTT. Looking up the rest from reference TRBV5-1 and TRBJ1-1 gives the full variable domain: KAGVTQTPRYLIKTRGQQVTLSCSPISGHRSVSWYQQTPGQGLQFLFEYFSETQRNKGNFPGRFSGRQFSNSRSEMNVSTLELGDSALYLCASSTGLEAFFGQGTRLTVV.

V is TRBV20-1 and J is TRBJ2-1; maybe TRBD2 (5 bases). This CDR3 comprises 12 residues. The V gene's germline CDR1 is DFQATT and CDR2 SNEGSKA (reference sequence). Trimming took off 3 bases at V and 10 bases at J, with 13 bases between the two ends. CDR3 amino acids: CSARGSLVEQFF. In nucleotides, the CDR3 is TGCAGTGCTAGGGGGAGCCTTGTGGAGCAGTTCTTC.

The chain couples TRBV7-2 to TRBJ1-2, with D uncertain. V gave up 7 bases and J gave up 3 bases, with 18 bases separating them. Germline V gives CDR1 SGHTA, CDR2 FQGNSA. This CDR3 contains 15 residues. The CDR3 coding sequence is TGTGCCAGCATGGGCTTCCGGAGAGGGCACTATGGCTACACCTTC. It encodes CASMGFRRGHYGYTF.

This clonotype appeared a few times. The V gene is TRBV18, the J gene TRBJ2-4; the D gene is possibly TRBD1 (6 bases). The CDR3 spans 14 residues. The V and J ends lost 3 bases and 7 bases respectively, with 13 bases between them. Germline values: CDR1 KGHSH, CDR2 LQKENI. Here the CDR3 DNA reads TGTGCCAGCTCACCCCTACGCCAGGGGAACATTCAGTACTTC. Translation gives CASSPLRQGNIQYF.

V and J are TRBV20-1 and TRBJ2-5; D call uncertain. This CDR3 spans 13 amino acids. Germline CDR1 and CDR2: DFQATT and SNEGSKA (reference sequence). With 6 bases removed from V and 2 bases from J, the gap between germline ends came to 13 bases. DNA of the CDR3: TGCAGTGCCAAGCCACAGTTTCAAGAGACCCAGTACTTC. It yields the protein CSAKPQFQETQYF.

This clonotype was seen more than once but under ten times. This chain links TRBV9 with TRBJ2-1; TRBD1 might be the D (7 bases). Germline loops: CDR1 SGDLS, CDR2 YYNGEE. The CDR3 spans 13 residues. With 4 bases removed from V and 9 bases from J, the gap between germline ends came to 14 bases. The CDR3 DNA reads as TGTGCCAGCAGCCAGGGGGGAATGGGTGAGCAGTTCTTC. Its translation: CASSQGGMGEQFF.

There are a few counts of this clonotype. V is TRBV7-8 and J is TRBJ2-5; a possible D gene is TRBD1 (5 bases). V was shortened by 1 base and J by 5 bases, with 11 bases between the two germline ends. Germline assignment: CDR1 SGHVS and CDR2 FQNEAQ. CDR3 length: 14 residues. CDR3 DNA sequence: TGTGCCAGCAGCTTAGATAGGACATATGAGACCCAGTACTTC. It specifies CASSLDRTYETQYF.

The V gene is TRBV13, the J gene TRBJ1-1, with 11 bases identical to TRBD1. After removal of 0 bases from V and 1 base from J, the junction contained 1 base not matched to a gene. CDR3 length: 16 amino acids. Germline V CDR1 and CDR2: PRHDT, FYEKMQ (reference sequence). The CDR3 loop reads CASSLGGQGGNTEAFF. CDR3 in DNA: TGTGCCAGCAGCTTAGGGGGACAGGGGGGGAACACTGAAGCTTTCTTT.

V gene TRBV7-9 combines with J gene TRBJ2-5; no clear D gene. The J call could be wrong; TRBJ2-7 is a better fit for the DNA end. CDR3 size: 14 residues. Looked up from germline, CDR1 is SEHNR and CDR2 is FQNEAQ (reference sequence). CDR3 coding DNA: TGTGCCAGCAGCTTCGGCAACCTTGCCTACGAGCAGTACTTC. Translated: CASSFGNLAYEQYF.

The chain joins TRBV18 to TRBJ1-4, with D uncertain. V lost 5 bases, J lost 8 bases, and 9 bases lay in between. This CDR3 contains 12 residues. CDR1 KGHSH and CDR2 LQKENI come from the germline V gene. This chain's CDR3 is CASSADEEKLFF. In DNA, the CDR3 is TGTGCCAGCTCAGCTGACGAGGAAAAACTGTTTTTT.

J is TRBJ1-2 and V is TRBV3-1; a weak D match, TRBD1 (5 bases). The V end lost 0 bases, the J end lost 4 bases, and 12 bases lay between the germline ends. CDR1 and CDR2 (germline): LGHDT, YNNKEL (reference sequence). CDR3 size: 15 residues. The CDR3 loop is CASSQDLTGVYGYTF. CDR3 DNA sequence: TGTGCCAGCAGCCAAGATCTTACAGGCGTCTATGGCTACACCTTC.

The gene calls are TRBV6-5 and TRBJ1-2; 11 bases align to TRBD1. The V and J ends lost 6 bases and 3 bases, in that order; junction bases with no gene match: 12. The CDR3 has 17 residues. Germline CDR1 is MNHEY and CDR2 is SVGAGI. The CDR3, as DNA: TGTGCCAGCAGCCCCCGGACAGGGGGCGCCGGCGACTATGGCTACACCTTC. It codes for CASSPRTGGAGDYGYTF.

This clonotype was seen a few times. The chain links TRBV5-1 to TRBJ2-3; D not certain. V lost 0 bases and J 0 bases, leaving 8 bases between the germline ends. The CDR3 consists of 15 residues. Germline lookup yields CDR1 SGHRS and CDR2 YFSETQ. The CDR3, as DNA: TGCGCCAGCAGCTTGGGCCCCGCCAGCACAGATACGCAGTATTTT. Residues: CASSLGPASTDTQYF.

V usage is TRBV24-1 and J usage is TRBJ2-5, with 7 bases fitting TRBD1. The end of the DNA aligns better with TRBJ2-1, so the J call may be wrong. The germline CDR1 and CDR2 sequences are KGHDR and SFDVKD. The CDR3 is 15 amino acids. As DNA, the CDR3 is TGTGCCACCAGTGATGGGACAGATGCCTACAATGAGCAGTTCTTC. Protein sequence: CATSDGTDAYNEQFF.

This clonotype was found a few times. The chain employs TRBV10-3 and TRBJ1-2, with 11 bases that match TRBD1. V was pared by 4 bases and J by 8 bases, with 3 bases of the junction left unmatched. The CDR3 loop spans 13 amino acids. Germline CDR1 is ENHRY and CDR2 is SYGVKD. The CDR3 sequence: CAISGTGGEGYTF. CDR3 nucleotide sequence: TGTGCCATCAGTGGGACAGGGGGCGAAGGCTACACCTTC.

This chain uses TRBV4-1 with TRBJ2-3, with D unresolved. The germline V and J ends were trimmed by 2 bases and 6 bases, with 15 bases remaining between them. The CDR3 runs 15 residues. Germline V gives CDR1 MGHRA, CDR2 YSYEKL. The DNA of the CDR3 is TGCGCCAGCAGCCAACCGCGACCCACGACGGATACGCAGTATTTT. Its translation is CASSQPRPTTDTQYF.

This clonotype was counted only a few times. The J gene is TRBJ1-5, the V gene TRBV6-5, with D tentatively TRBD1 (6 bases). Trimming cost V 1 base and J 8 bases, with 12 bases left between them. The CDR3 sequence is 14 residues long. Germline CDR1 MNHEY, CDR2 SVGAGI. In nucleotides, the CDR3 is TGTGCCAGCAGTTACTATGCAGGGGACAAGCCCCAGCATTTT. It yields the protein CASSYYAGDKPQHF.

Of note for this clonotype: One end of the junction is discordant with germline, which a read error may explain. The chain recombines TRBV27 with TRBJ2-1; 9 bases are a match to TRBD1. Looked up from germline, CDR1 is MNHEY and CDR2 is SMNVEV (reference sequence). The CDR3 covers 14 residues. CDR3 sequence (DNA): TGTACCAGCAGTCTCGGGACAGGGTACAATGAGCAGTTCTTC. It specifies CTSSLGTGYNEQFF.

The chain employs TRBV7-6 and TRBJ2-2; D remains unclear. The CDR3 contains 16 residues. The germline gives CDR1 SGHVS, CDR2 FNYEAQ. V lost 0 bases to trimming and J lost 0 bases, with 8 bases between them. The CDR3, as DNA: TGTGCCAGCAGCTTAGCTCAGTCATCGAACACCGGGGAGCTGTTTTTT. It translates to CASSLAQSSNTGELFF. The full variable domain, rest sourced from reference TRBV7-6 and TRBJ2-2, is GAGVSQSPRYKVTKRGQDVALRCDPISGHVSLYWYRQALGQGPEFLTYFNYEAQQDKSGLPNDRFSAERPEGSISTLTIQRTEQRDSAMYRCASSLAQSSNTGELFFGEGSRLTVL.

The rearrangement links TRBV24-1 to TRBJ2-5, with D possibly matching TRBD2 (5 bases). The V gene's germline CDR1 is KGHDR and CDR2 SFDVKD. V was shortened by 3 bases and J by 2 bases, with 15 bases between the two germline ends. The CDR3 is made up of 16 amino acids. CDR3 coding DNA: TGTGCCACCAGTGATCCGAACCTCACTAGGCAAGAGACCCAGTACTTC. Translated: CATSDPNLTRQETQYF.

This clonotype was observed a few times. V and J are TRBV10-1 and TRBJ2-1; TRBD1 agrees at 10 bases. The J call may be mistaken, given a closer DNA end match to TRBJ2-7. The length of the CDR3 is 13 residues. Germline CDR1 WNHNN, CDR2 SYGVQD (reference sequence). The CDR3 region has the DNA TGCGCCAGCAGCCCGGGACAGGGGCCCGAGCAGTACTTC. Protein product: CASSPGQGPEQYF.